One and the same sample provided the 19 T cell receptor beta chains below, sequenced in a study of identical twins. TCRdb reprocessed the 5' RACE reads with MiXCR, giving one entry per CDR3 protein. The sample records under 300,000 distinct CDR3 sequences, roughly 8% being singletons. The data also belong to a second study, concerning yellow fever vaccine responses in identical twins.

Source material: CD8+ T cells sorted from blood. All receptors come from a woman aged 18-35 years in good health.

There are many counts of this clonotype. The CDR3 DNA is TGCAGTGCTCATACAGGGGAAGGGGTGTACGAGCAGTACTTC. Residues: CSAHTGEGVYEQYF. The chain is built from TRBV20-1 and TRBJ2-7; 7 bases are a match to TRBD1. The length of the CDR3 is 14 residues. Germline loops: CDR1 DFQATT, CDR2 SNEGSKA (reference sequence). V shed 5 bases and J 4 bases; nucleotides not matched to a gene: 11.

This chain joins TRBV6-1 and TRBJ2-7; 13 nucleotides agree with TRBD2. This CDR3 contains 16 residues. The J segment lost 3 bases and the V segment lost 6 bases, leaving 8 bases of the junction unmatched. Germline V gene lookup returns CDR1 MNHNS and CDR2 SASEGT. The CDR3 coding sequence is TGTGCCAGCAGCCAGGGACTAGCGGGGACATACTACGAGCAGTACTTC. Protein product: CASSQGLAGTYYEQYF.

The V call is TRBV3-1, the J call TRBJ2-5; the match to TRBD1 covers 7 bases. V shed 1 base, J shed 2 bases, and the junction held 4 bases outside the gene matches. Germline CDR1 LGHDT, CDR2 YNNKEL (reference sequence). This CDR3 has 15 amino acids. As DNA, the CDR3 is TGTGCCAGCAGCCAAGTGAGGGGGCTACAAGAGACCCAGTACTTC. Encoded protein: CASSQVRGLQETQYF.

This clonotype appeared many times. V gene TRBV29-1 combines with J gene TRBJ2-2, with D possibly matching TRBD1 (5 bases). The CDR3 is made up of 15 amino acids. Germline CDR1 is SQVTM and CDR2 is ANQGSEA. V was clipped by 2 bases and J by 6 bases, with 16 bases between them. As DNA, the CDR3 is TGCAGCGTTGAAACGGACACCCGATATGCCGGGGAGCTGTTTTTT. The encoded protein is CSVETDTRYAGELFF.

Ten or more counts support this clonotype. This chain connects TRBV27 to TRBJ1-5; D not certain. Between the trimmed V and J ends, which lost 3 bases and 5 bases, there was a span of 8 bases. CDR1 and CDR2 (germline): MNHEY, SMNVEV (reference sequence). The CDR3 totals 13 residues. The CDR3 nucleotides are TGTGCCAGCAGTTTCTCGGAGGATCAGCCCCAGCATTTT. It is translated as CASSFSEDQPQHF.

This clonotype showed up many times. CDR3 DNA: TGTGCCAGCAGTTTAAAGGGGACGTGGGGCGTGGATACGCAGTATTTT. This encodes CASSLKGTWGVDTQYF. This rearrangement joins TRBV12-3 or TRBV12-4 to TRBJ2-3; possibly TRBD1 or TRBD2 for D (5 bases each). V was pared by 2 bases and J by 6 bases, with 18 bases between. The length of the CDR3 is 16 residues.

This clonotype showed up just a few times. The chain couples TRBV6-2 or TRBV6-3 to TRBJ2-1; 8 bases are a match to TRBD2. Trimming took 5 bases from V and 8 from J; bases not matched to a gene: 11. CDR3 size: 15 residues. Germline CDR1 MNHEY, CDR2 SVGEGT. This CDR3 reads CASSPRSGRGDEQFF. CDR3 sequence (DNA): TGTGCCAGCAGTCCAAGAAGCGGGAGAGGGGATGAGCAGTTCTTC.

This clonotype was counted a few times. The rearrangement links TRBV21-1 to TRBJ2-2. TRBV21-1 is marked as a pseudogene. The CDR3 length is 13 residues. The CDR3 sequence is CASSKARDGELFF. The CDR3 DNA sequence: TGTGCCAGCAGCAAAGCCCGCGACGGGGAGCTGTTTTTT.

Only a few counts were recorded for this clonotype. The J gene is TRBJ2-7, the V gene TRBV7-9; the D gene is possibly TRBD2 (5 bases). Per the germline V gene, CDR1 is SEHNR and CDR2 is FQNEAQ (reference sequence). V was trimmed by 7 bases and J by 2 bases, leaving 9 bases between them. This CDR3 contains 12 residues. The CDR3 loop is CASTGKPYEQYF. CDR3 DNA sequence: TGTGCCAGCACGGGGAAACCCTACGAGCAGTACTTC. The full variable domain, rest sourced from reference TRBV7-9 and TRBJ2-7, is DTGVSQNPRHKITKRGQNVTFRCDPISEHNRLYWYRQTLGQGPEFLTYFQNEAQLEKSRLLSDRFSAERPKGSFSTLEIQRTEQGDSAMYLCASTGKPYEQYFGPGTRLTVT.

A few counts support this clonotype. The V call is TRBV11-2, the J call TRBJ2-5, with 9 nucleotides matching TRBD2. J was trimmed by 5 bases and V by 3 bases; bases with no gene match: 4. Germline CDR1 SGHAT, CDR2 FQNNGV. The CDR3 contains 14 residues. CDR3 coding DNA: TGTGCCAGCAGCTTTCGCGGGGGGGCCGAGACCCAGTACTTC. The encoded protein is CASSFRGGAETQYF.

Only a few counts were recorded for this clonotype. CDR3 coding DNA: TGCAGCGTTGAAAGGGATAGCGGGAACTCCTACGAGCAGTACTTC. This translates into CSVERDSGNSYEQYF. The rearrangement uses TRBV29-1 and TRBJ2-7; TRBD2 matches at 8 bases. Germline V gives CDR1 SQVTM, CDR2 ANQGSEA. The V gene end was trimmed by 2 bases and the J gene end by 0 bases; junction bases not matched to a gene: 6. The CDR3 spans 15 residues.

The CDR3 reads CSARSGGASNEQFF. In DNA, the CDR3 is TGCAGTGCTAGATCAGGGGGCGCCTCCAATGAGCAGTTCTTC. V and J are TRBV20-1 and TRBJ2-1; 8 bases agree with TRBD1. The CDR3 is 14 amino acids. V was pared by 2 bases and J by 6 bases, with 6 bases of the junction left unmatched. The germline V gene has CDR1 DFQATT and CDR2 SNEGSKA (reference sequence).

The chain combines TRBV9 with TRBJ2-7, with 12 bases that match TRBD2. J gave up 5 bases and V 3 bases, and 6 bases lay outside the gene matches. There are 15 residues in the CDR3. The germline V gene encodes CDR1 SGDLS and CDR2 YYNGEE. CDR3 nucleotides: TGTGCCAGCAGCGGGCTAGCGGGAGGGCTCGACGAGCAGTACTTC. Residues: CASSGLAGGLDEQYF.

The J gene is TRBJ2-7, the V gene TRBV7-9; TRBD2 might be the D (6 bases). V lost 0 bases and J 6 bases, leaving 18 bases between the germline ends. CDR3 length equals 16 residues. Germline CDR1 SEHNR, CDR2 FQNEAQ (reference sequence). The CDR3 DNA is TGTGCCAGCAGCTTAGCTTCCGGGACTCCCCTATCCGAGCAGTACTTC. Translation gives CASSLASGTPLSEQYF.

CDR3 sequence: CASSLAPRGVETQYF. CDR3 coding DNA: TGTGCCAGCAGCTTAGCCCCTCGAGGGGTGGAGACCCAGTACTTC. The chain recombines TRBV11-2 with TRBJ2-5; the D call may be TRBD1 or TRBD2 (5 bases each). The CDR3 sequence is 15 residues long. Per germline, CDR1 SGHAT and CDR2 FQNNGV. V was clipped by 1 base and J by 5 bases, with 14 bases between them.

The rearrangement links TRBV27 to TRBJ2-3, with 7 bases matching TRBD2. Germline V gives CDR1 MNHEY, CDR2 SMNVEV (reference sequence). J lost 2 bases, V lost 1 base, and 6 bases had no gene match. There are 16 residues in the CDR3. The CDR3 protein is CASSLYLAEYTDTQYF. The CDR3 DNA reads TGTGCCAGCAGTTTATACCTAGCGGAGTACACAGATACGCAGTATTTT.

The J gene is TRBJ2-5, the V gene TRBV5-6, with 12 nucleotides matching TRBD2. V was clipped by 1 base and J by 0 bases; unmatched bases: 1. Germline V CDR1 and CDR2: SGHDT, YYEEEE. CDR3 length equals 16 residues. CDR3 nucleotides: TGTGCCAGCAGCTTGCTAGCGGGGGGGAACCAAGAGACCCAGTACTTC. Protein sequence: CASSLLAGGNQETQYF.

This clonotype was observed many times. The chain combines TRBV5-1 with TRBJ2-7; perhaps D is TRBD1 or TRBD2 (6 bases each). This CDR3 is built from 14 residues. Per germline, CDR1 SGHRS and CDR2 YFSETQ. With 2 bases removed from V and 2 bases from J, the gap between germline ends came to 11 bases. DNA for the CDR3: TGCGCCAGCAGCTTTACGGGGGCCCCCTACGAGCAGTACTTC. Protein sequence: CASSFTGAPYEQYF. Together with reference TRBV5-1 and TRBJ2-7, the CDR3 gives the full variable domain: KAGVTQTPRYLIKTRGQQVTLSCSPISGHRSVSWYQQTPGQGLQFLFEYFSETQRNKGNFPGRFSGRQFSNSRSEMNVSTLELGDSALYLCASSFTGAPYEQYFGPGTRLTVT.

Many counts were recorded for this clonotype. The genes are TRBV12-3 or TRBV12-4 and TRBJ2-2; 10 positions agree with TRBD2. The length of the CDR3 is 14 residues. The ends lost 6 bases at V and 8 bases at J; junction bases unmatched: 6. The CDR3 DNA is TGTGCCAGCAGACTAGCGGGACTGGGGGGGGAGCTGTTTTTT. Translating gives CASRLAGLGGELFF.